The rows below give T cell receptor beta chains drawn from one sample of a study of shared clonotypes between healthy human individuals. Assay used: immunoSEQ multiplex PCR; TCRdb lists only in-frame clones, some missing. The sample records about 2.2 million clones, roughly 91% being singletons. The sample consisted of naive CD8+ T cells from PBMCs. These TCRs come from a man aged 18-30 years in good health. Some clones in this sample may be carry-over from other donors' samples. Both conserved end residues are part of each CDR3. A D gene is named only where the DNA matches it firmly. Some rows mark clone size as missing; the rest say once, few, many or name a class of expanded clone.

clone size	D gene	V gene	J gene	CDR3 protein	CDR3 DNA
NA	NA	TRBV5-1	TRBJ2-7	CASSLVQDEYEQYF	TGCGCCAGCAGCTTGGTACAGGATGAGTACGAGCAGTACTTC
few	TRBD1	TRBV7-6	TRBJ1-2	CASSSTPGQGAHGYTF	TGTGCCAGCAGCTCTACACCGGGACAGGGGGCGCATGGCTACACCTTC
few	TRBD2	TRBV9	TRBJ2-1	CASSVGTSGYNEQFF	TGTGCCAGCAGCGTAGGGACTAGCGGTTACAATGAGCAGTTCTTC
NA	NA	TRBV27	TRBJ1-1	CASSLSAGNTEAFF	TGTGCCAGCAGTTTATCGGCAGGAAACACTGAAGCTTTCTTT
NA	TRBD1	TRBV11-2	TRBJ1-2	CASSRDRTNYGYTF	TGTGCCAGCAGCAGGGACAGAACTAACTATGGCTACACCTTC
once	NA	TRBV28	TRBJ1-5	CASSFQSLGNQPQHF	TGTGCCAGCAGTTTTCAGTCCCTTGGGAATCAGCCCCAGCATTTT
NA	TRBD2	TRBV11-2	TRBJ2-7	CASSLGGGTIVYEQYF	TGTGCCAGCAGCTTAGGGGGAGGGACTATTGTCTACGAGCAGTACTTC
NA	TRBD2	TRBV15	TRBJ2-7	CATSRTWTSSYEQYF	TGTGCCACCAGCAGAACCTGGACTAGCTCCTACGAGCAGTACTTC
few	NA	TRBV30	TRBJ1-1	CAWSVRGNTEAFF	TGTGCCTGGAGTGTCAGAGGGAACACTGAAGCTTTCTTT
once	NA	TRBV7-9	TRBJ2-7	CASSSTSFYEQYF	TGTGCCAGCAGCTCCACCAGTTTCTACGAGCAGTACTTC
few	NA	TRBV7-9	TRBJ1-5	CASSSEESSGQPQHF	TGTGCCAGCAGCTCAGAGGAGTCATCCGGTCAGCCCCAGCATTTT
NA	TRBD1	TRBV2	TRBJ2-7	CATLFQGEASYEQYF	TGTGCCACCCTTTTCCAGGGGGAAGCCTCCTACGAGCAGTACTTC
few	NA	TRBV10-3	TRBJ1-1	CAISESSTEAFF	TGTGCCATCAGTGAGTCGTCCACTGAAGCTTTCTTT
NA	NA	TRBV28	TRBJ1-5	CASSKILRTQHF	TGTGCCAGCAGCAAGATACTGAGAACCCAGCATTTT
NA	TRBD1	TRBV29-1	TRBJ1-2	CSVPGTGSRYGYTF	TGCAGCGTTCCCGGGACAGGGTCACGATATGGCTACACCTTC
NA	TRBD2	TRBV4-1	TRBJ2-3	CASSQDWLSGITDTQYF	TGCGCCAGCAGCCAAGATTGGCTCAGCGGGATCACAGATACGCAGTATTTT
NA	NA	TRBV7-9	TRBJ2-2	CASSLSFSHLPDGELFF	TGTGCCAGCAGCTTAAGTTTCTCGCACCTCCCAGACGGGGAGCTGTTTTTT
NA	NA	TRBV6-6	TRBJ1-4	CASSPGAYLNEKLFF	TGTGCCAGCAGCCCCGGGGCCTACCTTAATGAAAAACTGTTTTTT
NA	TRBD2	TRBV7-6	TRBJ2-1	CASSLAAGLAGNNEQFF	TGTGCCAGCAGCTTAGCCGCCGGACTAGCGGGAAACAATGAGCAGTTCTTC
NA	TRBD1	TRBV4-3	TRBJ2-7	CASSQEQGPYEQYF	TGCGCCAGCAGCCAGGAACAGGGGCCCTACGAGCAGTACTTC
NA	NA	TRBV29-1	TRBJ1-1	CSVYPGRREAFF	TGCAGCGTATATCCGGGACGGCGTGAAGCTTTCTTT
NA	NA	TRBV5-6	TRBJ2-1	CASSLTSGPYNEQFF	TGTGCCAGCAGCTTAACCAGCGGCCCCTACAATGAGCAGTTCTTC
NA	NA	TRBV28	TRBJ1-2	CASSLRPIIGNGYTF	TGTGCCAGCAGTCTACGACCGATAATAGGGAATGGCTACACCTTC
once	NA	TRBV10-3	TRBJ2-4	CAISESSIAKNIQYF	TGTGCCATCAGTGAGTCTTCAATAGCCAAAAACATTCAGTACTTC
NA	TRBD1	TRBV7-2	TRBJ2-7	CASSHRGFSSYEQYF	TGTGCCAGCAGCCACAGGGGGTTTAGCTCCTACGAGCAGTACTTC
NA	NA	TRBV18	TRBJ1-1	CASSRDTPGTEAFF	TGTGCCAGCTCCCGGGACACCCCAGGCACTGAAGCTTTCTTT
NA	TRBD1	TRBV27	TRBJ1-1	CASRRGRGTEAFF	TGTGCCAGCAGAAGGGGGCGCGGAACTGAAGCTTTCTTT
NA	NA	TRBV27	TRBJ1-1	CASSLSRQGVTEAFF	TGTGCCAGCAGTTTATCACGCCAGGGAGTCACTGAAGCTTTCTTT
NA	NA	TRBV27	TRBJ1-2	CASSLRGNYGYTF	TGTGCCAGCAGTTTAAGGGGGAACTATGGCTACACCTTC
once	NA	TRBV29-1	TRBJ2-1	CSVERNTKDNEQFF	TGCAGCGTAGAACGTAATACAAAGGACAATGAGCAGTTCTTC
NA	TRBD1	TRBV11-2	TRBJ2-3	CASRSRDGQGTDTQYF	TGTGCCAGCAGATCTCGGGACGGACAGGGGACAGATACGCAGTATTTT
NA	NA	TRBV5-1	TRBJ2-1	CASSFWGAEQFF	TGCGCCAGCAGCTTTTGGGGGGCTGAGCAGTTCTTC
NA	TRBD2	TRBV10-2	TRBJ2-7	CASDPSSGGAYEQYF	TGCGCCAGCGATCCGTCAAGCGGGGGCGCATACGAGCAGTACTTC
NA	TRBD2	TRBV7-9	TRBJ2-1	CASSEGAGEYNEQFF	TGTGCCAGCAGCGAGGGAGCGGGAGAGTACAATGAGCAGTTCTTC
few	NA	TRBV11-2	TRBJ1-2	CASSLDFGGGYTF	TGTGCCAGCAGCTTAGACTTTGGGGGTGGCTACACCTTC
NA	NA	TRBV5-1	TRBJ1-4	CASSLEGGITNEKLFF	TGCGCCAGCAGCTTGGAAGGGGGAATAACTAATGAAAAACTGTTTTTT
once	NA	TRBV7-2	TRBJ1-5	CASSLGRVPNQPQHF	TGTGCCAGCAGCTTAGGGAGGGTCCCGAATCAGCCCCAGCATTTT
NA	TRBD2	TRBV11-2	TRBJ2-7	CASSLTGRGPEQYF	TGTGCCAGCAGCTTGACCGGGAGGGGTCCCGAGCAGTACTTC
NA	TRBD2	TRBV7-9	TRBJ2-7	CASSSRRGLAMGEQYF	TGTGCCAGCAGCTCCCGGAGGGGACTAGCGATGGGCGAGCAGTACTTC
NA	TRBD2	TRBV7-8	TRBJ2-3	CASSARTSGYTDTQYF	TGTGCCAGCAGCGCCCGGACTAGCGGATACACAGATACGCAGTATTTT
few	NA	TRBV21-1	TRBJ1-4	CASSKGGETGNEKLFF	TGTGCCAGCAGCAAAGGAGGGGAGACAGGGAATGAAAAACTGTTTTTT
NA	NA	TRBV27	TRBJ2-1	CASSLSFYNEQFF	TGTGCCAGCAGCCTCTCCTTTTACAATGAGCAGTTCTTC